Listed below are T cell receptor beta chains from one sample, sequenced in a study of blood T cell repertoires in COVID-19. The method was immunoSEQ multiplex PCR; TCRdb's version includes in-frame clones alone and lacks a portion of them. The table has over 100,000 clones, 81% seen once; the top ten hold over 7.5%. The material sequenced was peripheral blood. The receptors were gathered from a woman aged 60-70 years with active or convalescent COVID-19. Each CDR3 is given with its conserved first and last residue. Fields, in order: V gene, CDR3 length, J gene, D gene, clone size, CDR3 DNA, CDR3 protein. The D gene is left open where the match is weak. Rows give clone size only sometimes, using once, few, many, or a class for an expanded clone.

TRBV29-1	14	TRBJ1-2	.	.	TGCAGCGTTCATACATCTCAGGGGCTCTATGGCTACACCTTC	CSVHTSQGLYGYTF
TRBV6-6	15	TRBJ2-2	TRBD2	few	TGTGCCAGCAGTCCAGGGACTAGCGGGACCGGGGAGCTGTTTTTT	CASSPGTSGTGELFF
TRBV24-1	14	TRBJ2-5	.	.	TGTGCCACCAGTGACACCGGGACACAAGAGACCCAGTACTTC	CATSDTGTQETQYF
TRBV20-1	16	TRBJ2-2	TRBD1	.	TGCAGTGCTAGTGGTGGAGACAGGGGGAACACCGGGGAGCTGTTTTTT	CSASGGDRGNTGELFF
TRBV11-2	17	TRBJ2-3	TRBD2	once	TGTGCCAGCAGCTTAGGAACTAGCGGGGGCGCAACAGATACGCAGTATTTT	CASSLGTSGGATDTQYF
TRBV5-6	15	TRBJ2-3	.	few	TGTGCCAGCAGCTATCTAAGCCCGTCGACAGATACGCAGTATTTT	CASSYLSPSTDTQYF
TRBV28	15	TRBJ2-3	TRBD2	.	TGTGCCACCCAACCTTACGCGGGGGGATCAGATACGCAGTATTTT	CATQPYAGGSDTQYF
TRBV5-1	16	TRBJ2-2	TRBD1	.	TGCGCCAGCAGCTTGCAGACAGGGGACGACACCGGGGAGCTGTTTTTT	CASSLQTGDDTGELFF
TRBV7-3	16	TRBJ2-3	TRBD2	many	TGTGCCAGCAGCTCTGGACTAGCGGGAGCAGCAGATACGCAGTATTTT	CASSSGLAGAADTQYF
TRBV28	12	TRBJ1-5	.	.	TGTGCCAGCAGGGAGGGATATCAGCCCCAGCATTTT	CASREGYQPQHF
TRBV5-4	15	TRBJ2-3	.	.	TGTGCCAGCAGCTTGCCCAGTTCTAGCACAGATACGCAGTATTTT	CASSLPSSSTDTQYF
TRBV30	14	TRBJ1-4	TRBD1	.	TGTGCCTGGAGTGTTGGGACAGATGATGAAAAACTGTTTTTT	CAWSVGTDDEKLFF
TRBV29-1	14	TRBJ1-1	TRBD1	.	TGCAGCGTTCGAACCGGGACAGGGGCAACTGAAGCTTTCTTT	CSVRTGTGATEAFF
TRBV6-5	14	TRBJ2-1	.	.	TGTGCCAGCAATCCCCTTGGGCCCGGCCATGAGCAGTTCTTC	CASNPLGPGHEQFF
TRBV4-1	14	TRBJ2-2	.	.	TGCGCCAGCAGCCGGTCCATACAGACCGGGGAGCTGTTTTTT	CASSRSIQTGELFF
TRBV30	13	TRBJ1-1	.	.	TGTGCCTGGAGTGTAGACAGCTTCGCTGAAGCTTTCTTT	CAWSVDSFAEAFF
TRBV5-1	14	TRBJ1-1	.	.	TGCGCCAGCAGCTTTGGACGGGAGAACACTGAAGCTTTCTTT	CASSFGRENTEAFF
TRBV19	13	TRBJ2-7	.	few	TGTGCCAGTAGTAAAAAGGGAGTGGACGAGCAGTACTTC	CASSKKGVDEQYF
TRBV6-5	14	TRBJ2-7	.	.	TGTGCCAGCAGTCTAGGGGGGGGGATAGGTGAGCAGTACTTC	CASSLGGGIGEQYF
TRBV5-1	13	TRBJ2-3	TRBD2	.	TGCGCCAGCTTTGACGGGGGAGGGAATACGCAGTATTTT	CASFDGGGNTQYF
TRBV19	14	TRBJ2-5	TRBD2	few	TGTGCCAGTACCAAGACTAGCGGCCAAGAGACCCAGTACTTC	CASTKTSGQETQYF
TRBV5-4	15	TRBJ1-6	.	.	TGTGCCAGCAGCTTGGCCGGGGACTTATATTCACCCCTCCACTTT	CASSLAGDLYSPLHF
TRBV30	14	TRBJ2-7	TRBD2	.	TGTGCCTGGAGTCCTCGGGAGGGAGGGTACGAGCAGTACTTC	CAWSPREGGYEQYF